The clone carrying this T cell receptor beta chain showed up just a few times. Its antigen is still unknown. TCRdb's copy holds only in-frame clones and misses some; the assay was immunoSEQ multiplex PCR. The data contain tens of thousands of clones, 86% of them singletons. These data are taken from a study of OX40 agonist ivuxolimab in advanced cancers. Overall study results and limits: Partial responders treated at 0.1-3.0 mg/kg exhibited clonal expansion among the lowest measured. CD8+ T cells averaged more expanded clones than CD4+. Clonal expansion by week 6 occurred in CD4+ and CD8+ blood T cells (at 0.1 to 3.0 mg/kg).

The sample consisted of CD4+ or CD8+ T cells sorted from blood, taken in a trial of the OX40 agonist ivuxolimab. The TCR originated in an adult with an advanced solid tumor such as melanoma, head and neck, liver or kidney cancer.

The CDR3 DNA follows: TGTGCCAGCAGCTTAACTCCAGGATACAATGAGCAGTTCTTC. It codes for CASSLTPGYNEQFF. V and J are TRBV7-6 and TRBJ2-1; D unclear. V was pared by 2 bases and J by 4 bases, with 9 bases between. The CDR3 has 14 amino acids. CDR1 and CDR2 from the germline V gene are SGHVS and FNYEAQ.